This T cell receptor beta chain came from a study of T cells in Graves' hyperthyroidism and ophthalmopathy. Study details: Peripheral blood was secured at the point of initial diagnosis, before any treatment. Overall study results and limits: Ophthalmopathy, as predicted by the model, came a median around 6 months after the prediction.

Patients aged 18 to 65 had newly diagnosed hyperthyroidism of under 2 months' duration. Predating any ophthalmopathy symptoms, the blood sample was taken at first hyperthyroidism diagnosis. With V trimmed by 0 bases and J by 6 bases, 6 bases remained unmatched. Per germline, CDR1 LGHNA and CDR2 YSLEER. The CDR3 spans 16 residues. TCR beta CDR3 regions were amplified from RNA. Researchers ran a first-round RT-PCR on the TCR CDR3 using the HTBI primer set. Each CDR3 protein is one row after TCRdb ran MiXCR on the multiplex PCR reads. The data hold some 600,000 distinct CDR3 sequences, with 14% observed a single time. This clonotype was observed a few times. The antigen remains unidentified.

The genes are TRBV4-3 and TRBJ2-3; 10 bases align to TRBD2. The TCR comes from a woman aged 25 to 39 with Graves' hyperthyroidism that later progressed to Graves' ophthalmopathy. Sequenced material: blood. The CDR3 bases are TGCGCCAGCAGCCAAGAAGGAGCGGGAGGGTCCGATACGCAGTATTTT. Amino acids: CASSQEGAGGSDTQYF.